The 30 T cell receptor beta chains below come from one sample, sequenced in a study of blood T cells in healthy people across ages. Primed by a sample-barcoded 5' primer and a J-beta primer mix, a second PCR proceeded for 7 to 11 cycles. TCRdb independently ran MiXCR on the 5' RACE reads; one entry per CDR3 protein. The repertoire holds 920,000 or so distinct CDR3 sequences, with more than 40% as singletons. Sequencing was carried out using blood. The receptors originated from a woman aged 55-70 years in good health.

This clonotype was detected only a few times. The chain couples TRBV25-1 to TRBJ2-5, with D unresolved. The DNA end is a closer match to TRBJ2-7, so the J assignment may be wrong. Germline V gene data show CDR1 as MGHDK and CDR2 as SYGVNS. The CDR3 is 14 residues long. The CDR3 sequence is CASSADGERNEQYF. DNA of the CDR3: TGTGCCAGCAGTGCGGATGGGGAAAGGAACGAGCAGTACTTC.

This chain connects TRBV6-5 to TRBJ1-1; TRBD1 matches 7 bases. After removal of 4 bases from V and 10 bases from J, the junction contained 12 bases not matched to a gene. The CDR3 is 14 residues long. Germline CDR1 and CDR2: MNHEY and SVGAGI. In DNA form, the CDR3 reads TGTGCCAGCAGTTCGGGGACAGAGCTATCTGGAGCTTTCTTT. Translated, it gives CASSSGTELSGAFF.

The chain links TRBV3-1 to TRBJ2-1; TRBD2 matches 8 bases. The V segment lost 0 bases and the J segment 4 bases; nucleotides outside the gene matches: 14. The CDR3 is 19 amino acids. CDR1 is LGHDT and CDR2 is YNNKEL in the germline V gene (reference sequence). CDR3 nucleotide sequence: TGTGCCAGCAGCCAAGACGACCCCTTTCTAGCGGGCGTTTACAATGAGCAGTTCTTC. It specifies CASSQDDPFLAGVYNEQFF.

This clonotype was seen only a few times. The chain has TRBV10-3 and TRBJ2-7; D uncertain. Germline CDR1 reads ENHRY; CDR2 reads SYGVKD. The CDR3 is 14 amino acids. V gave up 3 bases and J gave up 3 bases, with 12 bases separating them. CDR3 DNA sequence: TGTGCCATCAGTGATCGGGCCCCAGTCTACGAGCAGTACTTC. Translating gives CAISDRAPVYEQYF.

A few counts support this clonotype. This chain links TRBV12-3 or TRBV12-4 with TRBJ2-2; 14 bases are shared with TRBD2. Losses at the gene ends were 5 bases for V and 5 bases for J; bases not matched to a gene: 1. The CDR3 runs to 15 residues. The DNA for the CDR3 is TGTGCCAGCAGTCGGACTAGCGGGAGGACCGGGGAGCTGTTTTTT. Its protein product is CASSRTSGRTGELFF.

J is TRBJ2-5 and V is TRBV6-5, with TRBD2 identical over 9 bases. Germline CDR1 is MNHEY and CDR2 is SVGAGI. The V and J ends lost 5 bases and 2 bases, in that order; junction bases with no gene match: 3. The CDR3 contains 14 residues. The CDR3, as DNA: TGTGCCAGCAGTCTAGCGGGGTGGCAAGAGACCCAGTACTTC. Its translation is CASSLAGWQETQYF.

The chain uses TRBV10-3 and TRBJ2-1; D might be TRBD2 (5 bases). Trimming cost V 7 bases and J 6 bases, with 16 bases left between them. CDR1 ENHRY and CDR2 SYGVKD come from the germline V gene. CDR3 size: 14 residues. CDR3 sequence reads: CAIKPGRQSNEQFF. CDR3 nucleotide sequence: TGTGCCATCAAACCGGGAAGGCAAAGCAATGAGCAGTTCTTC.

V and J are TRBV27 and TRBJ2-4; 9 positions match TRBD2. V shed 7 bases, J shed 0 bases, and the junction held 13 bases outside the gene matches. This CDR3 contains 18 residues. Germline CDR1 reads MNHEY; CDR2 reads SMNVEV (reference sequence). The CDR3 DNA reads TGTGCCAGCATTGGGGGTAGCGGGGGAGGGAGAGCCAAAAACATTCAGTACTTC. Translated: CASIGGSGGGRAKNIQYF.

The chain uses TRBV29-1 and TRBJ2-1, with TRBD2 as a possible D gene (6 bases). CDR3 length: 12 amino acids. Germline CDR1 reads SQVTM; CDR2 reads ANQGSEA. V gave up 4 bases and J gave up 6 bases, with 10 bases separating them. The CDR3 loop reads CSVGGVRNEQFF. The CDR3 bases are TGCAGCGTTGGGGGGGTTCGCAATGAGCAGTTCTTC.

This clonotype was counted a few times. The chain is built from TRBV20-1 and TRBJ2-3; 12 positions agree with TRBD1. CDR3 length: 15 residues. V lost 4 bases, J lost 4 bases, and 6 bases stayed unmatched. The germline V gene encodes CDR1 DFQATT and CDR2 SNEGSKA (reference sequence). The CDR3 nucleotides are TGCAGTGCTAACGGGGACAGGGGGCCCCCAGATACGCAGTATTTT. It is translated as CSANGDRGPPDTQYF.

This clonotype was recorded a few times. The chain joins TRBV15 to TRBJ2-7; 8 nucleotides line up with TRBD1. The CDR3 covers 13 residues. V shed 5 bases and J 1 base; nucleotides not matched to a gene: 1. CDR1 is LNHNV, CDR2 YYDKDF, per germline (reference sequence). The CDR3 region is CATSWDRSYEQYF. The CDR3 DNA reads as TGTGCCACCAGCTGGGACAGGTCCTACGAGCAGTACTTC. The entire variable domain, with the rest obtained from reference TRBV15 and TRBJ2-7, is as follows: DAMVIQNPRYQVTQFGKPVTLSCSQTLNHNVMYWYQQKSSQAPKLLFHYYDKDFNNEADTPDNFQSRRPNTSFCFLDIRSPGLGDTAMYLCATSWDRSYEQYFGPGTRLTVT.

This chain uses TRBV9 with TRBJ2-7; D may be TRBD1 or TRBD2 (5 bases each). Trimming cost V 0 bases and J 0 bases, with 10 bases left between them. Germline CDR1 reads SGDLS; CDR2 reads YYNGEE. CDR3 size: 15 residues. As DNA, the CDR3 is TGTGCCAGCAGCGTAGCTGGGGGTGACTCCTACGAGCAGTACTTC. Amino acid sequence: CASSVAGGDSYEQYF.

J is TRBJ1-2 and V is TRBV7-9; the match to TRBD1 covers 12 bases. This CDR3 has 14 amino acids. Trimming cost V 10 bases and J 4 bases; bases outside gene matches: 7. Per the germline V gene, CDR1 is SEHNR and CDR2 is FQNEAQ (reference sequence). The CDR3 region has the DNA TGTGCCATCTCCACGGGACAGGGGGCCTATGGCTACACCTTC. Protein: CAISTGQGAYGYTF.

The chain carries TRBV27 and TRBJ1-1; TRBD1 matches at 10 bases. The CDR3 spans 13 residues. Losses at the gene ends were 2 bases for V and 10 bases for J; bases not matched to a gene: 4. Germline V gene data show CDR1 as MNHEY and CDR2 as SMNVEV (reference sequence). CDR3: CASSLGTGVRAFF. In DNA form, the CDR3 reads TGTGCCAGCAGTTTAGGGACAGGGGTAAGAGCTTTCTTT.

V gene TRBV3-1 combines with J gene TRBJ2-1; TRBD1 might be the D (6 bases). Trimming cost V 3 bases and J 5 bases, with 20 bases left between them. Germline V CDR1 and CDR2: LGHDT, YNNKEL (reference sequence). The CDR3 loop spans 17 amino acids. The CDR3 DNA follows: TGTGCCAGCAGCCAGCAGGCTCAAGGACAGCCCAACAATGAGCAGTTCTTC. Its translation: CASSQQAQGQPNNEQFF.

This clonotype appeared a few times. The J gene is TRBJ2-1, the V gene TRBV27; the D is unclear. In germline, CDR1 is MNHEY, CDR2 SMNVEV (reference sequence). V dropped 1 base and J dropped 4 bases, with 8 bases sitting between them. This CDR3 is 14 amino acids long. CDR3 loop: CASSLWATYNEQFF. CDR3 bases: TGTGCCAGCAGTTTATGGGCGACGTACAATGAGCAGTTCTTC.

As regards this clonotype: A read error may account for a junction end that differs from germline. The CDR3 coding sequence is TGTGCCAGCAATGGATACGGGACTAGCGGTACTAGCACAGATACGCGGTATTTT. Translated: CASNGYGTSGTSTDTRYF. This chain uses TRBV2 with TRBJ2-3; TRBD2 aligns across 11 bases. CDR3 length: 18 residues. CDR1 and CDR2 (germline): SNHLY, FYNNEI.

This clonotype was observed a few times. J is TRBJ1-6 and V is TRBV6-1; TRBD1 agrees at 7 bases. V lost 2 bases to trimming and J lost 7 bases; unmatched junction nucleotides: 5. CDR3 length equals 15 residues. Germline-derived CDR1 and CDR2 are MNHNS and SASEGT. This CDR3 is CASSERDSLNSPLHF. CDR3 nucleotide sequence: TGTGCCAGCAGTGAAAGGGACAGCCTCAATTCACCCCTCCACTTT.

The chain employs TRBV15 and TRBJ1-2, with TRBD1 matching 7 bases. CDR3 length: 14 amino acids. The ends lost 1 base at V and 8 bases at J; junction bases unmatched: 7. Germline V gives CDR1 LNHNV, CDR2 YYDKDF (reference sequence). The CDR3, as DNA: TGTGCCACCAGCAGAGCAGAGACAGGGTGCGGCTACACCTTC. Translated: CATSRAETGCGYTF.

The table lists this clonotype with a count of one. The chain couples TRBV20-1 to TRBJ2-5; D ambiguous. The V gene's germline CDR1 is DFQATT and CDR2 SNEGSKA (reference sequence). The CDR3 is 15 amino acids. The V and J ends lost 0 bases and 4 bases respectively, with 15 bases between them. CDR3 coding DNA: TGCAGTGCTAGAGATCCGGGCCGATACACAGAGACCCAGTACTTC. It translates to CSARDPGRYTETQYF.

This chain links TRBV15 with TRBJ1-3, with unresolved D. The CDR3 loop spans 15 amino acids. The germline CDR1 and CDR2 sequences are LNHNV and YYDKDF (reference sequence). Trimming took 0 bases from V and 1 from J, leaving 7 bases between them. The CDR3 loop is CATSRDTGSGNTIYF. CDR3 nucleotides: TGTGCCACCAGCAGAGATACCGGGTCTGGAAACACCATATATTTT.

This clonotype was counted only a few times. The V call is TRBV15, the J call TRBJ2-3; D gene unclear. Germline CDR1 reads LNHNV; CDR2 reads YYDKDF (reference sequence). V lost 1 base and J lost 6, with 8 bases in between. The CDR3 is 13 amino acids. Here the CDR3 DNA reads TGTGCCACCAGCAGAGGGTTGAGCGATACGCAGTATTTT. Residues: CATSRGLSDTQYF.

The chain is built from TRBV10-3 and TRBJ2-7; D remains ambiguous. This CDR3 has 15 amino acids. The germline V gene has CDR1 ENHRY and CDR2 SYGVKD. Trimming cost V 5 bases and J 0 bases, with 14 bases left between them. The CDR3 DNA reads TGTGCCATCAGTCCTTCAGGCGGATTCTCCTACGAGCAGTACTTC. Amino acid sequence: CAISPSGGFSYEQYF.

V gene TRBV5-6 combines with J gene TRBJ2-3; TRBD1 might be the D (5 bases). The CDR3 is made up of 13 amino acids. The V gene's germline CDR1 is SGHDT and CDR2 YYEEEE. V lost 2 bases to trimming and J lost 3 bases, with 7 bases between them. This CDR3 reads CASSFDRTDTQYF. DNA of the CDR3: TGTGCCAGCAGCTTTGACAGAACAGATACGCAGTATTTT.

This clonotype came up a few times. The rearrangement links TRBV5-1 to TRBJ2-3, with TRBD2 matching 8 bases. The trim removed 2 bases at V and 5 bases at J, leaving 7 bases unmatched. Germline V gene lookup returns CDR1 SGHRS and CDR2 YFSETQ. The CDR3 contains 15 residues. CDR3 sequence (DNA): TGCGCCAGCAGCTTAAATCTAGCGGGTCGAGATACGCAGTATTTT. Translating it yields CASSLNLAGRDTQYF.

V gene TRBV12-3 or TRBV12-4 combines with J gene TRBJ2-1; no firm D call. This CDR3 has 15 residues. V lost 4 bases to trimming and J lost 4 bases, with 14 bases between them. The CDR3 coding sequence is TGTGCCAGCAGTTCCCGGACCAAGACATACAATGAGCAGTTCTTC. Translated: CASSSRTKTYNEQFF.

This clonotype was picked up a small number of times. This sequence joins TRBV4-2 and TRBJ2-1; TRBD1 matches at 9 bases. V lost 6 bases, J lost 7 bases, and 10 bases stayed unmatched. The germline CDR1 and CDR2 sequences are LGHNA and YNFKEQ. The CDR3 spans 15 residues. The CDR3, as DNA: TGTGCCAGCAGTTTAACAGGGGGCCGTTGGAATGAGCAGTTCTTC. This sequence encodes CASSLTGGRWNEQFF.

This clonotype showed up just a few times. The V and J genes are TRBV15 and TRBJ2-5; D remains ambiguous. The CDR3 loop spans 13 amino acids. The V gene's germline CDR1 is LNHNV and CDR2 YYDKDF (reference sequence). The ends were cut back, 4 bases at V and 4 bases at J, with 10 bases in the middle. The CDR3 DNA sequence: TGTGCCACCAGCAAACCCCCTCGAGAGACCCAGTACTTC. Translating gives CATSKPPRETQYF.

This chain uses TRBV20-1 with TRBJ2-7; weak D call: TRBD2 (6 bases). Trimming pared 1 base from V and 2 bases from J, leaving 12 bases between. The CDR3 consists of 14 residues. Germline CDR1 and CDR2: DFQATT and SNEGSKA (reference sequence). CDR3 in amino acids: CSARGRDCAYEQYF. The CDR3 nucleotides read TGCAGTGCTAGAGGTCGGGACTGCGCCTACGAGCAGTACTTC.

The chain employs TRBV21-1 and TRBJ2-1. The J call may be wrong; the DNA end is better matched by TRBJ2-7. TRBV21-1 is tagged as a pseudogene. The CDR3 runs 16 residues. CDR3 sequence: CASSKVKTSSYNEQYF. The CDR3 DNA sequence: TGTGCCAGCAGCAAAGTAAAGACAAGCTCCTACAATGAGCAGTACTTC.